This is a list of T cell receptor beta chains from one sample in a study of T cell changes during pregnancy in multiple sclerosis. TCRdb keeps only in-frame clones here, not all; method: immunoSEQ multiplex PCR. The sample shows 50,000 or so clones, less than 95% of them seen only once. The sequenced sample was CD4+ T cells from peripheral blood mononuclear cells, obtained in the third trimester of pregnancy. Receptors were obtained from a female donor with multiple sclerosis, enrolled in a pregnancy study. Both conserved end residues are part of each CDR3. A D gene is named only where the DNA matches it firmly. Only some rows state a clone size, as once, few, many or a class for expanded clones.

v_gene: TRBV28
d_gene: NA
abundance: NA
j_gene: TRBJ1-2
CDR3nt: TGTGCCAGCAGTCCCCATCTCCTGCCAGGCCACGGCTACACCTTC
CDR3aa: CASSPHLLPGHGYTF

v_gene: TRBV5-1
d_gene: NA
abundance: NA
j_gene: TRBJ2-2
CDR3nt: TGCGCCAGCAGCTTGGCTCAGGGCGGGGAGCTGTTTTTT
CDR3aa: CASSLAQGGELFF

v_gene: TRBV4-2
d_gene: NA
abundance: NA
j_gene: TRBJ1-6
CDR3nt: TGTGCCAGCAGCCAAGCTGGCAGGGGTAACTATAATTCACCCCTCCACTTT
CDR3aa: CASSQAGRGNYNSPLHF

v_gene: TRBV19
d_gene: NA
abundance: NA
j_gene: TRBJ1-2
CDR3nt: TGTGCCAGTAGTGTGGTGGACAGAGACTATGGCTACACCTTC
CDR3aa: CASSVVDRDYGYTF

v_gene: TRBV30
d_gene: NA
abundance: few
j_gene: TRBJ1-1
CDR3nt: TGTGCCTGGAGTAAGTGGTTGAGCACTGAAGCTTTCTTT
CDR3aa: CAWSKWLSTEAFF

v_gene: TRBV27
d_gene: TRBD2
abundance: NA
j_gene: TRBJ2-3
CDR3nt: TGTGCCAGCAGTTTGCTAGCGGGAGGGCCGGGGGATACGCAGTATTTT
CDR3aa: CASSLLAGGPGDTQYF

v_gene: TRBV9
d_gene: TRBD2
abundance: NA
j_gene: TRBJ2-3
CDR3nt: TGTGCCAGCAGCGTACCGGGACCTAGCGGACTCACGAATACGCAGTATTTT
CDR3aa: CASSVPGPSGLTNTQYF

v_gene: TRBV6-6
d_gene: NA
abundance: few
j_gene: TRBJ2-7
CDR3nt: TGTGCCAGCAGCAGGGGAAAGTTGGGCGAGCAGTACTTC
CDR3aa: CASSRGKLGEQYF

v_gene: TRBV4-2
d_gene: NA
abundance: NA
j_gene: TRBJ1-2
CDR3nt: TGTGCCAGCAGCCAAGAGGCAGGGACTGGAGCACCCTATGGCTACACCTTC
CDR3aa: CASSQEAGTGAPYGYTF

v_gene: TRBV5-4
d_gene: TRBD1
abundance: once
j_gene: TRBJ2-1
CDR3nt: TGTGCCAGCAGCCCGGGACAGGGAGGCGTCGAGCAGTTCTTC
CDR3aa: CASSPGQGGVEQFF

v_gene: TRBV7-2
d_gene: TRBD1
abundance: NA
j_gene: TRBJ1-1
CDR3nt: TGTGCCAGCAGACCGGACAGGACGGCGTTCTTT
CDR3aa: CASRPDRTAFF

v_gene: TRBV5-5
d_gene: NA
abundance: NA
j_gene: TRBJ2-2
CDR3nt: TGTGCCAGCAGCTTGGTTCTAGGTACCGGGGAGCTGTTTTTT
CDR3aa: CASSLVLGTGELFF

v_gene: TRBV4-2
d_gene: TRBD1
abundance: NA
j_gene: TRBJ1-4
CDR3nt: TGTGCCAGCAGCCAAGGGGACAGGGGAGCTAATGAAAAACTGTTTTTT
CDR3aa: CASSQGDRGANEKLFF

v_gene: TRBV11-3
d_gene: NA
abundance: NA
j_gene: TRBJ2-1
CDR3nt: TGTGCCAGCAGCTTATCCGGGGTGGATGAGCAGTTCTTC
CDR3aa: CASSLSGVDEQFF

v_gene: TRBV6-1
d_gene: TRBD2
abundance: NA
j_gene: TRBJ2-5
CDR3nt: TGTGCCAGCAGTGACCGACTAGCGGGGGGCGGGGTACAAGAGACCCAGTACTTC
CDR3aa: CASSDRLAGGGVQETQYF

v_gene: TRBV28
d_gene: NA
abundance: NA
j_gene: TRBJ1-6
CDR3nt: TGTGCCAGTTGGGGGGGGAGCTCCTATAATTCACCCCTCCACTTT
CDR3aa: CASWGGSSYNSPLHF

v_gene: TRBV6-1
d_gene: NA
abundance: NA
j_gene: TRBJ2-7
CDR3nt: TGTGCCAGCAGTGAAGTAGGCGGGTGGCGGGCTTACGAGCAGTACTTC
CDR3aa: CASSEVGGWRAYEQYF

v_gene: TRBV6-1
d_gene: TRBD1
abundance: NA
j_gene: TRBJ2-7
CDR3nt: TGTGCCAGCAGTGAGATTGGGACAGGCTACGAGCAGTACTTC
CDR3aa: CASSEIGTGYEQYF

v_gene: TRBV7-2
d_gene: NA
abundance: NA
j_gene: TRBJ1-2
CDR3nt: TGTGCCAGCAGCCGACGACAGGAGGTTTATGGCTACACCTTC
CDR3aa: CASSRRQEVYGYTF

v_gene: TRBV5-1
d_gene: NA
abundance: NA
j_gene: TRBJ1-6
CDR3nt: TGCGCCAGCAGCTTGGGCCTAGCTATCTCTAGCTCCTATAATTCACCCCTCCACTTT
CDR3aa: CASSLGLAISSSYNSPLHF

v_gene: TRBV19
d_gene: TRBD1
abundance: NA
j_gene: TRBJ1-2
CDR3nt: TGTGCCAGTAGTCCCCGACAGGGCGACGGCTACACCTTC
CDR3aa: CASSPRQGDGYTF

v_gene: TRBV7-9
d_gene: NA
abundance: NA
j_gene: TRBJ1-4
CDR3nt: TGTGCCAGCAGCCGACAGACAACTAATGAAAAACTGTTTTTT
CDR3aa: CASSRQTTNEKLFF

v_gene: TRBV7-3
d_gene: TRBD2
abundance: NA
j_gene: TRBJ2-3
CDR3nt: TGTGCCAGCAGTCGAACTAGCGGGGGGACTCTTCTTGATACGCAGTATTTT
CDR3aa: CASSRTSGGTLLDTQYF

v_gene: TRBV6-6
d_gene: TRBD2
abundance: NA
j_gene: TRBJ2-7
CDR3nt: TGTGCCAGCACCGCGAACCCGGGACTAGGATACTACGAGCAGTACTTC
CDR3aa: CASTANPGLGYYEQYF

v_gene: TRBV29-1
d_gene: TRBD2
abundance: NA
j_gene: TRBJ2-5
CDR3nt: TGCAGCGTTGTAAGGACTAGCGGGGTTCAAAAGACCCAGTACTTC
CDR3aa: CSVVRTSGVQKTQYF

v_gene: TRBV30
d_gene: NA
abundance: NA
j_gene: TRBJ1-6
CDR3nt: TGTGCCTGGACGGTGCGGGTTAATTCACCCCTCCACTTT
CDR3aa: CAWTVRVNSPLHF

v_gene: TRBV6-1
d_gene: NA
abundance: NA
j_gene: TRBJ2-1
CDR3nt: TGTGCCAGCAGTGATTCCTTACAGGGATCGGGCGAGCAGTTCTTC
CDR3aa: CASSDSLQGSGEQFF

v_gene: TRBV23-1
d_gene: NA
abundance: NA
j_gene: TRBJ1-1
CDR3nt: TGCGCCAGCAGTCAAACAGACAGGTGGAACACTGAAGCTTTCTTT
CDR3aa: CASSQTDRWNTEAFF

v_gene: TRBV9
d_gene: NA
abundance: NA
j_gene: TRBJ2-5
CDR3nt: TGTGCCAGCAGCGTAGGCACAAAACAAGAGACCCAGTACTTC
CDR3aa: CASSVGTKQETQYF

v_gene: TRBV19
d_gene: TRBD1
abundance: NA
j_gene: TRBJ1-1
CDR3nt: TGTGCCAGTAGGGACAGGTCGAACACTGAAGCTTTCTTT
CDR3aa: CASRDRSNTEAFF

v_gene: TRBV5-8
d_gene: NA
abundance: NA
j_gene: TRBJ1-1
CDR3nt: TGTGCCAGCAACTTAGGAGGTCCGCTAGGGAACACTGAAGCTTTCTTT
CDR3aa: CASNLGGPLGNTEAFF

v_gene: TRBV27
d_gene: TRBD2
abundance: NA
j_gene: TRBJ2-3
CDR3nt: TGTGCCAGCAGTTCGAGACTAGCGGGAGGGCCGGGAGATACGCAGTATTTT
CDR3aa: CASSSRLAGGPGDTQYF